This T cell receptor beta chain was obtained from a study of vaccination effects on CD4 cells after COVID-19 (dated by TCRdb to the early 2020s). As for the study more broadly: Each participant got two doses of an mRNA SARS-CoV-2 vaccine, either BNT162b2 or mRNA-1273. The Oncomine TCR Beta short-read assay on an Illumina iSeq 100 was used to sequence cultures from other donors in the study. A total of 10 COVID-19 convalescent patients and a few SARS-CoV-2-naive healthy vaccine recipients were included in the full study. The study compared SARS-CoV-2 spike-specific CD4+ TCR repertoires before and after mRNA vaccination in COVID-19 convalescent patients and infection-naive vaccine recipients. The study at large found these results: Only a small number of convalescent patients were included, and no early post-infection timepoints were available, which limited the study. In healthy vaccine recipients, vaccine-induced clones were almost all SARS-CoV-2 mono-reactive, with only 1 of 255 cross-reactive with common cold coronaviruses. At late post-vaccination timepoints, both infection-induced and vaccine-induced clones showed marked clonal contraction, consistent with waning T cell responses.

Libraries were constructed by the immunoSEQ multiplex PCR assay. TCR beta CDR3 sequencing was performed on DNA from the cultured, isolated CD4+ T cells. The authors' analysis ran thus. Non-productive TCR sequences were removed, reads were trimmed to the CDR3 region, and CDR3s of at least 7 amino acids were retained. The MANAFEST web app was used to identify antigen-specific clonotypes by comparing expansion in peptide wells with expansion in reference cultures. To count as positive, a clone had to show expansion at FDR<0.05 compared with the reference and with all other wells, an odds ratio above 5, and a frequency above 0.1% in two replicate wells. Clonotypes significantly expanded in SARS-CoV-2 spike wells and in at least one common cold coronavirus spike condition were defined as cross-reactive. CDR3 similarity was assessed by Levenshtein distance using the stringdist R package, and unrooted trees were constructed with ape in R 3.6.1. TCRdb mirrors the immuneACCESS table, restricted to in-frame sequences. Some clones are absent from its copies; in checked studies, under half trace to an unresolved V gene, and the reason for the others is unknown. V and J calls and clone size follow that table, whereas D and trimming were derived from the DNA. This sample lists more than 50,000 clones; around 81% were detected once. The ten most abundant clones make up more than 2% of the sample.

There are 14 amino acids in the CDR3, from cysteine to phenylalanine inclusive. Of all the DNA, just the CDR3 is kept, 42 bases in frame from base 1. CDR1 and CDR2 are drawn from the germline V gene: SNHLY, FYNNEI. V was cut back by 6 bases and J by 0 bases, leaving a gap of 11 bases between them. The ViraFEST assay stimulated PBMC with viral peptide pools and then used TCR sequencing to identify antigen-specific CD4+ T cell clonotypes by expansion. After approximately 11 days of culture, CD4+ T cells were isolated with the EasySep CD4+ T cell isolation kit. Negative nucleocapsid antibody results before and after vaccination confirmed that the healthy vaccine recipients had no prior SARS-CoV-2 infection. About 2 million PBMC per well were cultured in IMDM with 5% human AB serum, 9 to 10 IU/ml IL-2 and gentamicin, plus 10 ug/ml peptides. Half of the culture medium was replaced with fresh IL-2-containing medium on days 3 and 7. Unless noted otherwise, every peptide stimulation condition was grown in triplicate wells. PBMC were separated from whole blood using Ficoll-Paque Plus gradient centrifugation and were then either cryopreserved at -140C or used fresh. The overlapping peptide pools covered the spike proteins of SARS-CoV-2 as well as those of the common cold coronaviruses HCoV-NL63, HCoV-OC43 and HCoV-229E. Genomic DNA was extracted from cultured CD4+ T cells with the QIAamp micro DNA kit.

About this clone itself: What antigen it recognizes has not been identified. No much larger clone exists at a distance of one base, and base qualities are not known.

Recombination joined TRBV2 with TRBJ2-5, with the D segment identity uncertain. The source material was CD4+ T cells from PBMCs cultured with HCoV-229E spike peptides, sampled before COVID-19 vaccination. What the cell subset or site label conveys for this sample: HCoV-229E spike overlapping peptide pool stimulation. The receptor's source is a human donor who received a COVID-19 vaccine. In nucleotides, the sequence is TGTGCCAGCAGCGAATTAACAGACCAAGAGACCCAGTACTTC. The resulting protein is CASSELTDQETQYF.